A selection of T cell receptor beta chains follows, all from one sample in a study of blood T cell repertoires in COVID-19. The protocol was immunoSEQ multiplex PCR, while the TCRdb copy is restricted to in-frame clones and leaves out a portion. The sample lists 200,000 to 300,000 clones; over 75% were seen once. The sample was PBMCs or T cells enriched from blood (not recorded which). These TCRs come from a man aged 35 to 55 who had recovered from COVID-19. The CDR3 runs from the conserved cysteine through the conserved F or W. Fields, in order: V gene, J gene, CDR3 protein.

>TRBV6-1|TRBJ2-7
CASSEWASGEQYF
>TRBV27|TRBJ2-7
CASSLSQGQGYEQYF
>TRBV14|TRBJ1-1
CASSQVRGGTEAFF
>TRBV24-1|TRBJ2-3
CATSDPSRGTDTQYF
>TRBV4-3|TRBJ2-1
CASSQVRSYNEQFF
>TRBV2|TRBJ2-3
CASHPSGGGTDTQYF
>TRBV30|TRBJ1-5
CALDRGDQPQHF
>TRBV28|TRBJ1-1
CASRWDDRGAEAFF
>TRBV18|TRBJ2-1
CASSPRGGGSGNEQFF
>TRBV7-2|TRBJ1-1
CASSFTVMNTEAFF
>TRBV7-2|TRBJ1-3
CASSPLTGILSGNTIYF
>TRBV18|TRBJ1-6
CASSPPPYRVGNSPLHF
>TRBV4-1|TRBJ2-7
CASSPGTSGIYEQYF
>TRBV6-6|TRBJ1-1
CASSWPGVGTEAFF